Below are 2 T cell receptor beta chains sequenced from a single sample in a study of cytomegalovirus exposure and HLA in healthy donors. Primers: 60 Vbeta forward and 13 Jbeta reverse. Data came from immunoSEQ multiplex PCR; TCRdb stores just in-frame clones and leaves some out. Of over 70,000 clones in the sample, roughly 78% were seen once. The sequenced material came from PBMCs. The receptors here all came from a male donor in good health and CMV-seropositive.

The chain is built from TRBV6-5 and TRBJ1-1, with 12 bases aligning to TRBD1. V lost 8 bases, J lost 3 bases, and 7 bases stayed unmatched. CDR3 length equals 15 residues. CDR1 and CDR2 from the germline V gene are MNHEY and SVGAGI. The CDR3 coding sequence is TGTGCCAGCGGGGGACAGGGGGCGGGGGACACTGAAGCTTTCTTT. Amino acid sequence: CASGGQGAGDTEAFF.

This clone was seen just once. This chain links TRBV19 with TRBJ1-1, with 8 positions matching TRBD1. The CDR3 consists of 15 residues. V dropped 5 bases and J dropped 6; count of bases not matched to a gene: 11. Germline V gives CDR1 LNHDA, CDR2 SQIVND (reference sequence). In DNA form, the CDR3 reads TGTGCCAGTAGTCCTTCCCAGGGGGCTAGGGCTGAAGCTTTCTTT. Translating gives CASSPSQGARAEAFF.